This T cell receptor beta chain was sequenced during a study of metastatic and nonmetastatic thyroid tumors. Germline CDR1 and CDR2: DFQATT and SNEGSKA (reference sequence). The CDR3 totals 15 residues. Trimming left V 6 bases short and J 3 bases short, with 21 bases between. TCRdb re-called the PCR reads through MiXCR. The data contain about 4,200 clones, around 31% of them seen just once; the ten biggest clones take up approximately 14%. Thyroid surgery was performed in patients who had received no treatment beforehand. Broader study findings: Reported TCR beta diversity, measured in blood and tumor, was significantly higher for malignant thyroid tumors than for benign nodules.

Points on this clone: Its specificity is not known.

The clonotype comes from a female donor with papillary thyroid cancer or a benign thyroid nodule (not recorded which). Some clones in this sample may be carry-over from other donors' samples. The rearrangement uses TRBV20-1 and TRBJ2-7; weak D call: TRBD2 (6 bases). The sequenced sample was adjacent normal tissue. The CDR3 DNA reads TGCAGTGCCCCGCGGGTCAGCGGGCAGGGCTACGAGCAGTACTTC. Translating gives CSAPRVSGQGYEQYF.